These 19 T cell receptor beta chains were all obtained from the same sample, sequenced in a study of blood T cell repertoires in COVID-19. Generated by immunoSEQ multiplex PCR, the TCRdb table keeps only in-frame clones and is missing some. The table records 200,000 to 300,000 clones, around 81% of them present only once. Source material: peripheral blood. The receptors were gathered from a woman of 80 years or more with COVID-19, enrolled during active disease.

CDR3 coding DNA: TGTGCCAGCTACTCGTTTCCGGGACAGAGCTATGGCTACACCTTC. It yields the protein CASYSFPGQSYGYTF. This chain connects TRBV28 to TRBJ1-2; 7 bases are a match to TRBD1. The CDR3 length is 15 residues. Looked up from germline, CDR1 is MDHEN and CDR2 is SYDVKM. V shed 8 bases, J shed 4 bases, and the junction held 13 bases outside the gene matches.

The CDR3 bases are TGTGCCAGCAGCTTAAAACAGGGGGCCACTGAAGCTTTCTTT. It translates to CASSLKQGATEAFF. The genes are TRBV7-3 and TRBJ1-1; 9 nucleotides align to TRBD1. The CDR3 totals 14 residues. Germline CDR1 is SGHTA and CDR2 is FQGTGA. V was clipped by 1 base and J by 4 bases; unmatched bases: 1.

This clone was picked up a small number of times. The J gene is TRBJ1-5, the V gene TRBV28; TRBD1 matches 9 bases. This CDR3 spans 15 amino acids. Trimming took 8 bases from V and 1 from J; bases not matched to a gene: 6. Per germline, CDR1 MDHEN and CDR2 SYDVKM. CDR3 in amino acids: CASYDRGLSNQPQHF. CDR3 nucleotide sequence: TGTGCCAGCTATGACAGGGGGTTGAGCAATCAGCCCCAGCATTTT.

The CDR3: CASRRDTLNTEAFF. CDR3 coding DNA: TGTGCCAGCAGACGGGACACATTGAACACTGAAGCTTTCTTT. The V call is TRBV28, the J call TRBJ1-1; the D gene is possibly TRBD1 (6 bases). With 6 bases removed from V and 0 bases from J, the gap between germline ends came to 11 bases. The CDR3 totals 14 residues. Germline V gives CDR1 MDHEN, CDR2 SYDVKM. The entire variable domain, with the rest obtained from reference TRBV28 and TRBJ1-1, is as follows: DVKVTQSSRYLVKRTGEKVFLECVQDMDHENMFWYRQDPGLGLRLIYFSYDVKMKEKGDIPEGYSVSREKKERFSLILESASTNQTSMYLCASRRDTLNTEAFFGQGTRLTVV.

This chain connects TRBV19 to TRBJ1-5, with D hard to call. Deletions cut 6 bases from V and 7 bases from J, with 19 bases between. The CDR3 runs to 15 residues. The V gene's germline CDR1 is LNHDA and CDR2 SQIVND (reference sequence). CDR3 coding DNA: TGTGCCAGTAGACTCGGGAAGGTCTCCCCCCAGCCCCAGCATTTT. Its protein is CASRLGKVSPQPQHF.

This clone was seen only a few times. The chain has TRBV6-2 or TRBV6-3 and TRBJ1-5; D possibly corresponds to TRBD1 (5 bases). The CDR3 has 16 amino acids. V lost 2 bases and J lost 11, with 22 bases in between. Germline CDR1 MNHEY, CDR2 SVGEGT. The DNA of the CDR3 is TGTGCCAGCAGTTACGTGGATCTTCTCTCCGGGGGAACCCAGCATTTT. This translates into CASSYVDLLSGGTQHF.

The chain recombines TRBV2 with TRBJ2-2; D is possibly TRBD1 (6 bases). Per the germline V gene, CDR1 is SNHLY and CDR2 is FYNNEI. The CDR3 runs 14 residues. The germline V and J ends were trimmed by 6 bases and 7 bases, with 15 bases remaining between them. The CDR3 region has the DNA TGTGCCAGCAGCGCTCGACAGGAGATCGGGGAGCTGTTTTTT. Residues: CASSARQEIGELFF.

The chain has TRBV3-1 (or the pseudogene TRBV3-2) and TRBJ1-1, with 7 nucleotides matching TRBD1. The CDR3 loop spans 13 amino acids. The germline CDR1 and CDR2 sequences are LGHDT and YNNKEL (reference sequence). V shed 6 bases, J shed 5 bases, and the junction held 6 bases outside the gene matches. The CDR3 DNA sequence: TGTGCCAGCAGGAACCCAGGGGGAACTGAAGCTTTCTTT. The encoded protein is CASRNPGGTEAFF.

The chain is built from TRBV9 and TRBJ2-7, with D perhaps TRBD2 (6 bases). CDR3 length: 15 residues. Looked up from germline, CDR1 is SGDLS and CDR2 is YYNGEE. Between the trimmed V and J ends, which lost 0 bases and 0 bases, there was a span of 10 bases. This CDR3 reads CASSVGDGSSYEQYF. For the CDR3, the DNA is TGTGCCAGCAGCGTAGGCGACGGGAGCTCCTACGAGCAGTACTTC.

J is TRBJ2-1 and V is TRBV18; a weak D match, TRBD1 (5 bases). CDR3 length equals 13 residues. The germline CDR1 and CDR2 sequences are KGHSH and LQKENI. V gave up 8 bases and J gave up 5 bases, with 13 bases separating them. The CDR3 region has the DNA TGTGCCAGCCGCCTCACACAGGACAATGAGCAGTTCTTC. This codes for CASRLTQDNEQFF.

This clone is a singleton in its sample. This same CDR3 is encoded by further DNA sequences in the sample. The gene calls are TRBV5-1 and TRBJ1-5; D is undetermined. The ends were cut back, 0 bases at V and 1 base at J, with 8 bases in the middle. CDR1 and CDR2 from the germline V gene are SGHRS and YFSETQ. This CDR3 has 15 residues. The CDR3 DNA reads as TGCGCCAGCAGCTTGGAGGGAGACAGCAATCAGCCCCAGCATTTT. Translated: CASSLEGDSNQPQHF.

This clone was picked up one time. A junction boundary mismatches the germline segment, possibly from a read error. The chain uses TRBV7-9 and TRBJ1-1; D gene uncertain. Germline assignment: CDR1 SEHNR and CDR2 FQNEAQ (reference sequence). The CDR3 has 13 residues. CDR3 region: CASSFTGNAEAFF. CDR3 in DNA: TGTGCCAGCAGCTTTACGGGGAACGCTGAAGCTTTCTTT.

The CDR3 is CASSPEATGELFF. CDR3 nucleotides: TGCGCCAGCAGCCCGGAGGCCACCGGGGAGCTGTTTTTT. The V and J genes are TRBV5-1 and TRBJ2-2; possible D gene TRBD2, 5 bases. The CDR3 is 13 amino acids. V lost 4 bases and J lost 4, with 8 bases in between. In germline, CDR1 is SGHRS, CDR2 YFSETQ.

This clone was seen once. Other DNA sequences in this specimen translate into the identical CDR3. The CDR3 reads CATSRGRQGYEQYF. CDR3 in DNA: TGTGCCACCAGCAGAGGCCGACAGGGCTACGAGCAGTACTTC. The chain links TRBV15 to TRBJ2-7; 7 bases line up with TRBD1. J was trimmed by 3 bases and V by 1 base; bases with no gene match: 3. Per germline, CDR1 LNHNV and CDR2 YYDKDF (reference sequence). The CDR3 loop spans 14 amino acids.

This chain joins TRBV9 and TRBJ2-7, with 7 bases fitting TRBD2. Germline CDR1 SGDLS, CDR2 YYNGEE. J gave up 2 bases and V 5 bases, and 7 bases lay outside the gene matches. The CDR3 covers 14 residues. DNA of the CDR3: TGTGCCAGCAGTTTCGGCGGGGGAGCCTACGAGCAGTACTTC. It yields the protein CASSFGGGAYEQYF.

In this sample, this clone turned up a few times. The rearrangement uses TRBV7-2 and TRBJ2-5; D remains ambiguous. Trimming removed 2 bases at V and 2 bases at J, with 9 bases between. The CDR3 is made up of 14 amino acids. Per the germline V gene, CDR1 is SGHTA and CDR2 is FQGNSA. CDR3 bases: TGTGCCAGCAGCTTATCGCGAGCTCAAGAGACCCAGTACTTC. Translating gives CASSLSRAQETQYF.

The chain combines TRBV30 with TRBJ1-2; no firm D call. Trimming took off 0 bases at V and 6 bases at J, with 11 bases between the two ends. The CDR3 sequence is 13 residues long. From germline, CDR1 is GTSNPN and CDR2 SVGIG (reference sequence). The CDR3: CAWSVASGNGYTF. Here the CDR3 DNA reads TGTGCCTGGAGTGTGGCATCAGGAAATGGCTACACCTTC.

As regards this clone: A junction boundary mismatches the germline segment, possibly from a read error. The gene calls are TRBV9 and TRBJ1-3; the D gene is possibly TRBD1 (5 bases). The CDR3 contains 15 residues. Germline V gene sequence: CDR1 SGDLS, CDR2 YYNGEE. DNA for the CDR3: TGTGCCAGCAGCGTAGGGTGGGGCTCTGGGAACACCATATATTTT. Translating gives CASSVGWGSGNTIYF.

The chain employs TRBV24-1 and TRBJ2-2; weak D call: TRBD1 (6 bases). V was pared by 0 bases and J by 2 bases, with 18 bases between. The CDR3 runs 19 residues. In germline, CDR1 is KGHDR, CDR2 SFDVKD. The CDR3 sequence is CATSDLSFSGTLNTGELFF. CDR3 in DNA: TGTGCCACCAGTGATTTGTCGTTTTCCGGGACACTAAACACCGGGGAGCTGTTTTTT.